The clone carrying this T cell receptor beta chain has a count of ten or more. The sample is drawn from a study of T cells after yellow fever vaccination. TCRdb reanalysed the 5' RACE reads using MiXCR and keeps one entry per CDR3 protein. The sample lists under 5,000 distinct CDR3 sequences, around 3.5% occurring once. CDR1 is SGHNT and CDR2 is YENEEA in the germline V gene. Trimming cost V 5 bases and J 7 bases; bases outside gene matches: 3. The CDR3 runs 13 residues. This TCR came from a man younger than 45 who received the YFV17D yellow fever vaccine. Sample: PBMCs, either bulk or a sorted T-cell subset (CD4+, CD8+, memory, or dextramer-sorted; not recorded which), taken 15 days after the yellow fever booster vaccination. The V call is TRBV11-3, the J call TRBJ2-4; TRBD1 matches 9 bases. For the CDR3, the DNA is TGTGCCAGCAGCCCAGACAGGGGGAACATTCAGTACTTC. Translation gives CASSPDRGNIQYF. Combining the CDR3 with reference TRBV11-3 and TRBJ2-4 gives the whole variable domain EAGVVQSPRYKIIEKKQPVAFWCNPISGHNTLYWYLQNLGQGPELLIRYENEEAVDDSQLPKDRFSAERLKGVDSTLKIQPAELGDSAVYLCASSPDRGNIQYFGAGTRLSVL.